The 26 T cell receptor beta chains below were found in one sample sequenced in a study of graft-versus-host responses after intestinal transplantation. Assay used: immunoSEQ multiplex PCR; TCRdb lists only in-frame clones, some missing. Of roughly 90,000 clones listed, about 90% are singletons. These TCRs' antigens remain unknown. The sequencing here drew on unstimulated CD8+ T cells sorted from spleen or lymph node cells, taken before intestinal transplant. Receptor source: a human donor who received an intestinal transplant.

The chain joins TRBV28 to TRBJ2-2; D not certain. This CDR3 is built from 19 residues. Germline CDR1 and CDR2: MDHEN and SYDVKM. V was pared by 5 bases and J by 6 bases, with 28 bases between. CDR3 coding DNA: TGTGCCAGCAGTACCCTTAGCTACTTTCTCCCCAACCCGTCCGGGGAGCTGTTTTTT. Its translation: CASSTLSYFLPNPSGELFF.

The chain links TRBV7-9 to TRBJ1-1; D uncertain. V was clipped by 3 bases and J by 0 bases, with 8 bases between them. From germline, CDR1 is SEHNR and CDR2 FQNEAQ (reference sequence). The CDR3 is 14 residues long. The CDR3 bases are TGTGCCAGCAGCTTGGGTGGGGTGAACACTGAAGCTTTCTTT. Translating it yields CASSLGGVNTEAFF.

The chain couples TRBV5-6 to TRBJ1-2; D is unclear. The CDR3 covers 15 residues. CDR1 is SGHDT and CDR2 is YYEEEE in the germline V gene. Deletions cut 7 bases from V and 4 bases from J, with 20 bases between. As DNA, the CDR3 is TGTGCCAGCTTGCAGTATAGTCGAAAGACCTATGGCTACACCTTC. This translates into CASLQYSRKTYGYTF.

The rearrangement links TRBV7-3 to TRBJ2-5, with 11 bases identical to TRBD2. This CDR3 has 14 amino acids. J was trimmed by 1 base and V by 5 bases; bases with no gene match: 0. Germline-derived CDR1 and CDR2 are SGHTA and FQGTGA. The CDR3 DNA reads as TGTGCCAGCAGCGGGACTAGCGGCCAAGAGACCCAGTACTTC. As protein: CASSGTSGQETQYF.

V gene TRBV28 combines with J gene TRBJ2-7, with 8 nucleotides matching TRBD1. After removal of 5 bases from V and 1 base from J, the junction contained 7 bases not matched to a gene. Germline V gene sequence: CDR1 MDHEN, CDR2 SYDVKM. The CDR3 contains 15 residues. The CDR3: CASSGRTGRSYEQYF. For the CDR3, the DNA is TGTGCCAGCAGTGGACGGACAGGGAGGTCCTACGAGCAGTACTTC.

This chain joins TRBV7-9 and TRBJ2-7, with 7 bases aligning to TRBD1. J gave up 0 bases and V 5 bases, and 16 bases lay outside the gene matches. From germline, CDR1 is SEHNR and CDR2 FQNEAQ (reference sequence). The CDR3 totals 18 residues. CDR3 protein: CASSPPRDRGPFSYEQYF. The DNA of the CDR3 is TGTGCCAGCAGCCCCCCCCGGGACAGAGGTCCCTTCTCCTACGAGCAGTACTTC.

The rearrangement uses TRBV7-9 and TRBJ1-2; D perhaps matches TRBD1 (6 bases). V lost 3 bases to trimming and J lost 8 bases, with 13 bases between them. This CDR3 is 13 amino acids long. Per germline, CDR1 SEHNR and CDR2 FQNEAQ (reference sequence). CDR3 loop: CASSFPQGRGYTF. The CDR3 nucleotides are TGTGCCAGCAGCTTTCCTCAGGGGCGGGGCTACACCTTC.

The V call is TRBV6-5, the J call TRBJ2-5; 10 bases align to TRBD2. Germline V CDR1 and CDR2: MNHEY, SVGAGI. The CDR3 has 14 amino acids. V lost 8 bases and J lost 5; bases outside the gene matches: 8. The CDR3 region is CASCYSGRDETQYF. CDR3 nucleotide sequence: TGTGCCAGCTGCTACAGCGGGAGGGACGAGACCCAGTACTTC.

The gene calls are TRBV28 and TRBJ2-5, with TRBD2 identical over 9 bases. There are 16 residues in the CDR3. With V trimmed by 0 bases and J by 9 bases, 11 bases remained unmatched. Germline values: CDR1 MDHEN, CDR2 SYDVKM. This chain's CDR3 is CASSLWASGTYEAQYF. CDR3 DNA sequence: TGTGCCAGCAGTTTATGGGCTAGCGGGACCTATGAGGCCCAGTACTTC.

This CDR3 is CASSSQGNEQFF. Written as DNA, the CDR3 is TGTGCCAGCAGTTCACAGGGGAATGAGCAGTTCTTC. The chain combines TRBV6-5 with TRBJ2-1; 7 bases line up with TRBD1. Trimming removed 4 bases from V and 7 bases from J; junction bases left unmatched: 1. The CDR3 is made up of 12 amino acids. The germline gives CDR1 MNHEY, CDR2 SVGAGI.

CDR3: CASSQGQGAHGYTF. CDR3 in DNA: TGCGCCAGCAGCCAAGGCCAGGGGGCGCACGGCTACACCTTC. The V gene is TRBV4-1, the J gene TRBJ1-2, with TRBD1 identical over 8 bases. Germline V gene sequence: CDR1 MGHRA, CDR2 YSYEKL. This CDR3 contains 14 residues. V dropped 1 base and J dropped 8; count of bases not matched to a gene: 6.

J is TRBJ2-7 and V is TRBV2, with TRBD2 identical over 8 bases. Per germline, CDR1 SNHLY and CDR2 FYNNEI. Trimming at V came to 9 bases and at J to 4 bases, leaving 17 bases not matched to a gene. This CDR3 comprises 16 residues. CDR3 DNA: TGTGCCAGATCAGGGGCTCGGGGACTAGTCGGGTACGAGCAGTACTTC. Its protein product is CARSGARGLVGYEQYF.

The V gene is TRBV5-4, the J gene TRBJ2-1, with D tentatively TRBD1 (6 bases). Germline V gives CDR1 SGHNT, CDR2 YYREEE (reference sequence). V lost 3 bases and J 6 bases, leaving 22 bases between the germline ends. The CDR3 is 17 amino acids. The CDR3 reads CASSWWGFETGSNEQFF. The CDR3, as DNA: TGTGCCAGCAGCTGGTGGGGTTTCGAGACAGGTTCCAATGAGCAGTTCTTC.

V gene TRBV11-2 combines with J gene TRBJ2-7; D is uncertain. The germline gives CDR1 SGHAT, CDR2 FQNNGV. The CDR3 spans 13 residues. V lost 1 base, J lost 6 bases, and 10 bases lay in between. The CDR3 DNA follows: TGTGCCAGCAGCTTAGCCTTCCGGGCCGAGCAGTACTTC. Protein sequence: CASSLAFRAEQYF.

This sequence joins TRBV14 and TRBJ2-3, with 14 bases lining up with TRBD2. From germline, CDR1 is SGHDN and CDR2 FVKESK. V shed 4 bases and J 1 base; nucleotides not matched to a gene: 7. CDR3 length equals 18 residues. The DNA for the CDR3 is TGTGCCAGCAGCCTGAGACTAGCGGGGGGGCCTGGCACAGATACGCAGTATTTT. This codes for CASSLRLAGGPGTDTQYF.

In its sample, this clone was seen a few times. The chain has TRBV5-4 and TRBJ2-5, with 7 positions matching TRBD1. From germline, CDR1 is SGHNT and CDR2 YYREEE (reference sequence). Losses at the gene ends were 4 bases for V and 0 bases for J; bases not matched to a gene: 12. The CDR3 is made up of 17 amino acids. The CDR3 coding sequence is TGTGCCAGCAGCCTGTACCACAGGGGCGTGTACCAAGAGACCCAGTACTTC. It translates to CASSLYHRGVYQETQYF.

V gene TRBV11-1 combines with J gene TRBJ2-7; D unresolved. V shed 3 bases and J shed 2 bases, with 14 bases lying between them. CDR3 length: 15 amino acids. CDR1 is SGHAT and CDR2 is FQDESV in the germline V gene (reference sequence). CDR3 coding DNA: TGTGCCAGCAGCTTCTTCCGGTCATCCACCTACGAGCAGTACTTC. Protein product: CASSFFRSSTYEQYF. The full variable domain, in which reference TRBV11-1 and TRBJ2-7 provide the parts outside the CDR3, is EAEVAQSPRYKITEKSQAVAFWCDPISGHATLYWYRQILGQGPELLVQFQDESVVDDSQLPKDRFSAERLKGVDSTLKIQPAELGDSAMYLCASSFFRSSTYEQYFGPGTRLTVT.

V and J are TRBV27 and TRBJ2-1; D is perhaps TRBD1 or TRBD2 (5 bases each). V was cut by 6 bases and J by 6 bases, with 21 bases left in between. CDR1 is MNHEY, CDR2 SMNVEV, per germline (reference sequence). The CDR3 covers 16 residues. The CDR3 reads CASSLIGAGQGNEQFF. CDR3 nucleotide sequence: TGTGCCAGCAGCCTCATAGGGGCGGGTCAGGGCAATGAGCAGTTCTTC.

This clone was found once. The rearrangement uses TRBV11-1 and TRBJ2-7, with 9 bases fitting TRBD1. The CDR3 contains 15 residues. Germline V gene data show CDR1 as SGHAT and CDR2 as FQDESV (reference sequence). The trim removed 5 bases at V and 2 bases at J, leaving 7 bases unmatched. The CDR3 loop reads CASSSWDRETYEQYF. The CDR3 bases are TGTGCCAGCAGCAGTTGGGACAGGGAAACCTACGAGCAGTACTTC.

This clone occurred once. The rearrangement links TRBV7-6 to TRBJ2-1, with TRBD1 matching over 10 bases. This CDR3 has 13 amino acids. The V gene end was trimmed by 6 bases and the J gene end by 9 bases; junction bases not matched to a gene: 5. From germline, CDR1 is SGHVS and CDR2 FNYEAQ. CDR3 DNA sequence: TGTGCCAGCAGAGGGACAGGGGAGATTGAGCAGTTCTTC. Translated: CASRGTGEIEQFF.

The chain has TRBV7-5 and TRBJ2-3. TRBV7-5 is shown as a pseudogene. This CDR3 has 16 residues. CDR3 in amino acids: CVRSLEAAGWTHTQYF. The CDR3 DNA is TGTGTCAGAAGCTTAGAAGCTGCAGGGTGGACTCATACGCAGTATTTT.

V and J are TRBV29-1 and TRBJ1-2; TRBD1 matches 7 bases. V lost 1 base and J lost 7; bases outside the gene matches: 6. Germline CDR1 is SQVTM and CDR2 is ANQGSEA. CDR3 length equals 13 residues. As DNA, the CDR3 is TGCAGCGTTGAAGTCTGGAGGGGGCTTGGCTACACCTTC. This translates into CSVEVWRGLGYTF.

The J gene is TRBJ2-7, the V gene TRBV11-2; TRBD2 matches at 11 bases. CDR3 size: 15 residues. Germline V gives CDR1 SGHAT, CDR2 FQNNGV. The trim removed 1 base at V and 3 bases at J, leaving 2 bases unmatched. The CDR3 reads CASSLASGRLYEQYF. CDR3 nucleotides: TGTGCCAGCAGCTTAGCTAGCGGGAGGCTCTACGAGCAGTACTTC.

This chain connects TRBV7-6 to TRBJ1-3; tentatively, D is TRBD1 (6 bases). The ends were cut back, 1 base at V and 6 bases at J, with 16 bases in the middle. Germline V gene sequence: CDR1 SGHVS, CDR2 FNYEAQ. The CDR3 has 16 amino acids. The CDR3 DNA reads TGTGCCAGCAGCTTAGATCCTTGGATGGGGGCAAACACCATATATTTT. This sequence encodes CASSLDPWMGANTIYF.

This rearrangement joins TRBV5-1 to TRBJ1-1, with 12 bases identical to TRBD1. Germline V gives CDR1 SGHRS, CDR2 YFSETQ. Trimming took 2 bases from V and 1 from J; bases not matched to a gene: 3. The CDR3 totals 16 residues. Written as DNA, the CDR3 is TGCGCCAGCAGCTTCGGGACAGGGGGCGCGAACACTGAAGCTTTCTTT. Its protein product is CASSFGTGGANTEAFF. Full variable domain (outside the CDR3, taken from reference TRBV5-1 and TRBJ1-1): KAGVTQTPRYLIKTRGQQVTLSCSPISGHRSVSWYQQTPGQGLQFLFEYFSETQRNKGNFPGRFSGRQFSNSRSEMNVSTLELGDSALYLCASSFGTGGANTEAFFGQGTRLTVV.

The CDR3: CASSFGLGLNEQFF. DNA for the CDR3: TGTGCCAGCAGCTTCGGACTAGGACTCAATGAGCAGTTCTTC. J is TRBJ2-1 and V is TRBV7-9; TRBD2 matches at 7 bases. Per the germline V gene, CDR1 is SEHNR and CDR2 is FQNEAQ (reference sequence). The CDR3 runs to 14 residues. The J segment lost 6 bases and the V segment lost 3 bases, leaving 5 bases of the junction unmatched.